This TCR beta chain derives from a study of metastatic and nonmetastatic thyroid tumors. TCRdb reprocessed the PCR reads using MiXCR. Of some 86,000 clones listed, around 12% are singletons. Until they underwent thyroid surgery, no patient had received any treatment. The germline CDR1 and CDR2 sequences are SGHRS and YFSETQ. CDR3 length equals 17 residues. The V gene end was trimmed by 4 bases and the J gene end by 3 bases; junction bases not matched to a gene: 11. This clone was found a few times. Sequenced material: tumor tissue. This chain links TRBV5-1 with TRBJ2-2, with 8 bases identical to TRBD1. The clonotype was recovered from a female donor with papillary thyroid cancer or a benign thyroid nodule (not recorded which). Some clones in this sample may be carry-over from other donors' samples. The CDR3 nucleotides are TGCGCCAGCAGCCCGACCGAGGCAGGGGGCGACACCGGGGAGCTGTTTTTT. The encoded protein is CASSPTEAGGDTGELFF.